The rows below give T cell receptor beta chains drawn from one sample of a study of blood T cell repertoires in COVID-19. The assay was immunoSEQ multiplex PCR, and TCRdb's table has in-frame clones only and misses some. The data hold fewer than 200,000 clones, with under 85% observed a single time. The specimen sequenced was peripheral blood. These receptors were taken from a man aged 60 to 69 who had recovered from COVID-19. The CDR3 runs from the conserved cysteine through the conserved F or W. Each record gives: V gene, J gene, D gene, clone size, CDR3 protein, CDR3 DNA. The D gene is left open where the match is weak. Size is omitted from some rows. Given values are once, few, many or a class for expanded clones.

TRBV6-6	TRBJ1-1	.	.	CASSYGRAGAEAFF	TGTGCCAGCAGTTACGGGAGGGCCGGGGCTGAAGCTTTCTTT
TRBV9	TRBJ1-1	.	.	CASSVAPLGGFGLTTEAFF	TGTGCCAGCAGCGTAGCCCCGCTGGGGGGATTCGGCCTGACCACTGAAGCTTTCTTT
TRBV5-4	TRBJ1-2	.	.	CASSSDRDTSARTYGYTF	TGTGCCAGCAGCTCGGATCGGGACACGTCCGCTCGAACCTATGGCTACACCTTC
TRBV7-2	TRBJ1-5	TRBD1	.	CASSLGQGAGQPQHF	TGTGCCAGCAGCTTAGGACAGGGGGCGGGTCAGCCCCAGCATTTT
TRBV10-3	TRBJ1-1	.	.	CAISESAGLDTEAFF	TGTGCCATCAGTGAGTCGGCAGGTTTAGACACTGAAGCTTTCTTT
TRBV5-6	TRBJ1-2	TRBD1	once	CASSLWDRGDGYTF	TGTGCCAGCAGCTTGTGGGACAGGGGGGATGGCTACACCTTC
TRBV13	TRBJ2-7	TRBD1	.	CASSPRDRDGEQYF	TGTGCCAGCAGCCCCCGGGACAGGGATGGCGAGCAGTACTTC
TRBV13	TRBJ1-4	TRBD1	.	CASSSSGGSNEKLFF	TGTGCCAGCAGCTCATCAGGGGGCAGTAATGAAAAACTGTTTTTT
TRBV19	TRBJ2-5	TRBD2	few	CASSIFGGGQETQYF	TGTGCCAGTAGTATTTTCGGCGGGGGGCAAGAGACCCAGTACTTC
TRBV9	TRBJ2-5	TRBD1	few	CASSVGRGKGETQYF	TGTGCCAGCAGCGTAGGCAGGGGGAAGGGGGAGACCCAGTACTTC